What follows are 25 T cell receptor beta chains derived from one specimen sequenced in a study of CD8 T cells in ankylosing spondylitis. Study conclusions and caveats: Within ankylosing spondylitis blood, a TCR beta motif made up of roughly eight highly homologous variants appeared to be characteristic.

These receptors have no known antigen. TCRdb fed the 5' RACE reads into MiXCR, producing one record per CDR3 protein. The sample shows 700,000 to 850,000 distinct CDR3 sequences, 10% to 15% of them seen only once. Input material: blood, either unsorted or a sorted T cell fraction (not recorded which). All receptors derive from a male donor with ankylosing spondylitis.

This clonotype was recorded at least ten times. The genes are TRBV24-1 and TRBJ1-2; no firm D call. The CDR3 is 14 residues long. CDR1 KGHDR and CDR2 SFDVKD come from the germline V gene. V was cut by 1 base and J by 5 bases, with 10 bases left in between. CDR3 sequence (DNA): TGTGCCACCAGTGATTTTTCCGTTGGGTATGGCTACACCTTC. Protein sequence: CATSDFSVGYGYTF.

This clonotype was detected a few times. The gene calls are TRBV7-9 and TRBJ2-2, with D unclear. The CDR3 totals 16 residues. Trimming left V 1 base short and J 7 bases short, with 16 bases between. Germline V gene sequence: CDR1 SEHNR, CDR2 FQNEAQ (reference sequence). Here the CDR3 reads CASSLEQVMAGGELFF. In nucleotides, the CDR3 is TGTGCCAGCAGCTTAGAGCAGGTCATGGCCGGCGGGGAGCTGTTTTTT. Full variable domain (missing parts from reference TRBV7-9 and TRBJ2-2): DTGVSQNPRHKITKRGQNVTFRCDPISEHNRLYWYRQTLGQGPEFLTYFQNEAQLEKSRLLSDRFSAERPKGSFSTLEIQRTEQGDSAMYLCASSLEQVMAGGELFFGEGSRLTVL.

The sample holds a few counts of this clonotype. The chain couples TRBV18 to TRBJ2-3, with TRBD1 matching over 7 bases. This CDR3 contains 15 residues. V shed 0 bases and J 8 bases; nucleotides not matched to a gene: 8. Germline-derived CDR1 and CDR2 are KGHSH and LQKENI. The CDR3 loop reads CASSPPAVHRGTQYF. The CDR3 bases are TGTGCCAGCTCACCACCGGCCGTCCACAGGGGTACGCAGTATTTT.

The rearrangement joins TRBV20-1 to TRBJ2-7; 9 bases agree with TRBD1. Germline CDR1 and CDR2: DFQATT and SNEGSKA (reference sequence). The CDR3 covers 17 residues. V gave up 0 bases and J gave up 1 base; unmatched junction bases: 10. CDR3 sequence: CSARDHLWTGVSYEQYF. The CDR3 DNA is TGCAGTGCTAGAGATCATTTGTGGACAGGGGTATCCTACGAGCAGTACTTC.

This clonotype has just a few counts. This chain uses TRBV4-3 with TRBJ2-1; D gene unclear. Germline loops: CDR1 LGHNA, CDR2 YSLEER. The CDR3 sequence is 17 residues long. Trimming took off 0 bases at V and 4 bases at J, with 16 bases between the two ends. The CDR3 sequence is CASSQDYRSLSYNEQFF. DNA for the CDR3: TGCGCCAGCAGCCAAGATTATCGGAGCCTTTCGTACAATGAGCAGTTCTTC.

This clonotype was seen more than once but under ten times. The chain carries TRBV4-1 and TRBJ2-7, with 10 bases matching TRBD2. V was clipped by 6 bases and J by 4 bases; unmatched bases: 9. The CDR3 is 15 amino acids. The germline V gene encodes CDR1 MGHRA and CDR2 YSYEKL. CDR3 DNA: TGCGCCAGCAGTACCCTAGCGGGAGCGGGGTACGAGCAGTACTTC. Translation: CASSTLAGAGYEQYF.

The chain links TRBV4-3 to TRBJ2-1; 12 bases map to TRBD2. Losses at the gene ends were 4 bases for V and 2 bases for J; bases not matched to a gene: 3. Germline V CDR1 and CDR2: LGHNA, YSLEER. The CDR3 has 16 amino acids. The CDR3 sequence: CASSLTSGSAYNEQFF. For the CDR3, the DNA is TGCGCCAGCAGCCTGACTAGCGGGAGTGCCTACAATGAGCAGTTCTTC.

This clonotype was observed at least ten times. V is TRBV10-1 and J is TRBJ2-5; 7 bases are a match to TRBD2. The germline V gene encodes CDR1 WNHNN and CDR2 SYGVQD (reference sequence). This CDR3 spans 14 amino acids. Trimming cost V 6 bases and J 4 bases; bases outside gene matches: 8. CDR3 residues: CASRPGGDVETQYF. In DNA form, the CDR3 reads TGCGCCAGCAGACCGGGAGGCGACGTAGAGACCCAGTACTTC.

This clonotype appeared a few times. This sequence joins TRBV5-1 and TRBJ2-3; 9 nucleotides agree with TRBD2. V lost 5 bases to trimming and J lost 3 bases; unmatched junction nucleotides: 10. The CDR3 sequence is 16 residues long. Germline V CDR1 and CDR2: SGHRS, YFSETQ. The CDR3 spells CASRMSTSGGTDTQYF. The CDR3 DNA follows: TGCGCCAGCAGAATGTCGACTAGCGGAGGGACAGATACGCAGTATTTT. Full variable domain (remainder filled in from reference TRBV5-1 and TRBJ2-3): KAGVTQTPRYLIKTRGQQVTLSCSPISGHRSVSWYQQTPGQGLQFLFEYFSETQRNKGNFPGRFSGRQFSNSRSEMNVSTLELGDSALYLCASRMSTSGGTDTQYFGPGTRLTVL.

CDR3 amino acids: CASSFRSGHNEQFF. Written as DNA, the CDR3 is TGTGCCAGCAGCTTCCGTAGCGGCCACAATGAGCAGTTCTTC. The rearrangement joins TRBV7-2 to TRBJ2-1, with a tentative D call TRBD2 (6 bases). The V end lost 3 bases, the J end lost 5 bases, and 11 bases lay between the germline ends. Germline CDR1 reads SGHTA; CDR2 reads FQGNSA. This CDR3 is built from 14 residues.

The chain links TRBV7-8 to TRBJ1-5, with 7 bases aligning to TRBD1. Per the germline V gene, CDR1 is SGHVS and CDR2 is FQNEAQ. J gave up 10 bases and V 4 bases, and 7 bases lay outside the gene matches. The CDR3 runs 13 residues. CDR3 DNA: TGTGCCAGCAGCTCCGACAGGGAGAGACCCCAGCATTTT. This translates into CASSSDRERPQHF.

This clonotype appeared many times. DNA of the CDR3: TGTGCCAGCAGCACAGCAGGGGGCTATGGCTACACCTTC. Amino acid sequence: CASSTAGGYGYTF. V and J are TRBV7-2 and TRBJ1-2; 7 bases align to TRBD1. Germline V gene lookup returns CDR1 SGHTA and CDR2 FQGNSA. V was clipped by 5 bases and J by 4 bases; unmatched bases: 4. The CDR3 length is 13 residues.

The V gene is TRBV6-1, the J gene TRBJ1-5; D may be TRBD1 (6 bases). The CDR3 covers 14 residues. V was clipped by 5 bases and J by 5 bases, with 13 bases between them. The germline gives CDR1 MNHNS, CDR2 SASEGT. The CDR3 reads CASSPSGDHQPQHF. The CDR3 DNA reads TGTGCCAGCAGTCCCTCAGGGGACCATCAGCCCCAGCATTTT.

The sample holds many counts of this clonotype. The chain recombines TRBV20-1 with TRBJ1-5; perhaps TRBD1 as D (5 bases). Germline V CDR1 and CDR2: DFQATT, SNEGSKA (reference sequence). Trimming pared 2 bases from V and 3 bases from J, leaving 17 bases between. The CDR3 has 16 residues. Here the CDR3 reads CSARPPGVWLNQPQHF. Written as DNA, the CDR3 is TGCAGTGCTAGACCCCCGGGGGTGTGGCTCAATCAGCCCCAGCATTTT.

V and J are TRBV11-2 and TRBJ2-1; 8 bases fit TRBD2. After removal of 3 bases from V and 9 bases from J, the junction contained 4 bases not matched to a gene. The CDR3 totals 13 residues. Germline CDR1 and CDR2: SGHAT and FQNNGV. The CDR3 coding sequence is TGTGCCAGCAGCTTCGGGGGGGGCGTTGAGCAGTTCTTC. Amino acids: CASSFGGGVEQFF.

CDR3 sequence reads: CSARAGVGGFGTQYF. The CDR3 DNA reads as TGCAGTGCTCGAGCGGGCGTTGGGGGGTTTGGGACCCAGTACTTC. The chain uses TRBV20-1 and TRBJ2-5; D perhaps matches TRBD2 (6 bases). CDR3 length: 15 amino acids. CDR1 is DFQATT, CDR2 SNEGSKA, per germline (reference sequence). V shed 5 bases and J shed 7 bases, with 23 bases lying between them.

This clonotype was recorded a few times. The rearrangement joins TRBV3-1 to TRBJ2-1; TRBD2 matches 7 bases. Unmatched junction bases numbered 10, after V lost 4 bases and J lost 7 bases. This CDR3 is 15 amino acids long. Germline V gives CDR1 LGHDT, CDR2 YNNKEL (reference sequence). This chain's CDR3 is CASSPSGAQANEQFF. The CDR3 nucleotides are TGTGCCAGCAGCCCGAGCGGGGCTCAGGCAAATGAGCAGTTCTTC.

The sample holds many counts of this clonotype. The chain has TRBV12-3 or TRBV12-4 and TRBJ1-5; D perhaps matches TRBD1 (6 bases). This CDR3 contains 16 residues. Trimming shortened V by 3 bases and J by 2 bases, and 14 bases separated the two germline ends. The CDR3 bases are TGTGCCAGCAGTTTGTTCGGGGCAGGGGGCAATCAGCCCCAGCATTTT. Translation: CASSLFGAGGNQPQHF.

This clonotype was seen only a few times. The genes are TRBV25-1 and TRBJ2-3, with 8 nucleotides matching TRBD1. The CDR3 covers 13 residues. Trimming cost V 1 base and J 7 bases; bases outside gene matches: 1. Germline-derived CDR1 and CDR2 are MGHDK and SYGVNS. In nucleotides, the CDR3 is TGTGCCAGCAGTGAATGGGACAGGCATACGCAGTATTTT. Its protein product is CASSEWDRHTQYF.

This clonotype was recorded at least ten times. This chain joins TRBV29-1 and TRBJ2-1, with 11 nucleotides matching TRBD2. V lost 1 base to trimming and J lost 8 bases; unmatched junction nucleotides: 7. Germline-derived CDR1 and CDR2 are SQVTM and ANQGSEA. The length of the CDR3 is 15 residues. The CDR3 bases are TGCAGCGTTGAAGGTTCTAGCGGGAGGAGGTATGAGCAGTTCTTC. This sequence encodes CSVEGSSGRRYEQFF.

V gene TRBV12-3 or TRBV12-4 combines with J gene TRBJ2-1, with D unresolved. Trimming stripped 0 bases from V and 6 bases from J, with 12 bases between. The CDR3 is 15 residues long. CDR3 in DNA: TGTGCCAGCAGTTTAGCGCTGAGCCCGGGCAATGAGCAGTTCTTC. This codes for CASSLALSPGNEQFF.

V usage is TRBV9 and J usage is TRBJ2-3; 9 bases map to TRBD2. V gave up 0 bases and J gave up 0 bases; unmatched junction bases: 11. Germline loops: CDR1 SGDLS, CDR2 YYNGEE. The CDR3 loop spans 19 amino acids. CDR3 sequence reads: CASSVAGSGGPISTDTQYF. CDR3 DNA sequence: TGTGCCAGCAGCGTAGCAGGGAGCGGGGGGCCTATAAGCACAGATACGCAGTATTTT. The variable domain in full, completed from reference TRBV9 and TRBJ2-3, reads DSGVTQTPKHLITATGQRVTLRCSPRSGDLSVYWYQQSLDQGLQFLIQYYNGEERAKGNILERFSAQQFPDLHSELNLSSLELGDSALYFCASSVAGSGGPISTDTQYFGPGTRLTVL.

The CDR3 DNA follows: TGTGCCAGCAAATTCGGGAGGGCAACCGGGGAGCTGTTTTTT. Amino acid sequence: CASKFGRATGELFF. The chain links TRBV2 to TRBJ2-2; the match to TRBD2 covers 8 bases. The V and J ends lost 7 bases and 5 bases, in that order; junction bases with no gene match: 6. The CDR3 is 14 amino acids. The germline gives CDR1 SNHLY, CDR2 FYNNEI.

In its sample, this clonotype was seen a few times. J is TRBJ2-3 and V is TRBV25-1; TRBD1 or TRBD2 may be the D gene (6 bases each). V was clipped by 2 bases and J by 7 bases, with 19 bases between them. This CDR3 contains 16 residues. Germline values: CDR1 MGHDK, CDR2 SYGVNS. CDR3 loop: CASSERLGGEGYTQYF. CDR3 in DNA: TGTGCCAGCAGTGAACGGCTCGGGGGCGAGGGATATACGCAGTATTTT.

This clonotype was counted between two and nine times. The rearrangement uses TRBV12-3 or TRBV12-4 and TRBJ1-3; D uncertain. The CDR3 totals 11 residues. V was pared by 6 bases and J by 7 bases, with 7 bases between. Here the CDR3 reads CASRQANTIYF. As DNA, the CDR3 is TGTGCCAGCAGGCAGGCGAACACCATATATTTT.